Below, one T cell receptor (beta chain) is given with its context. What it binds is not known. The data were taken from a study of CD8 T cells in ankylosing spondylitis. Study-wide results and caveats: What appeared characteristic of ankylosing spondylitis blood was a TCR beta motif of 7 or 8 highly homologous variants.

TCRdb independently ran MiXCR on the 5' RACE reads; one entry per CDR3 protein. The table shows about 390,000 distinct CDR3 sequences, with 20% to 25% occurring only once. CDR1 is LNHDA, CDR2 SQIVND, per germline (reference sequence). The CDR3 runs 15 residues. V was clipped by 3 bases and J by 1 base, with 12 bases between them. Specimen: blood, either unsorted or a sorted T cell fraction (not recorded which). The source of this sequence is a male donor with ankylosing spondylitis. The chain uses TRBV19 and TRBJ1-1; D gene ambiguous. CDR3 DNA sequence: TGTGCCAGTAGTATCCGAGACACCAGGAACACTGAAGCTTTCTTT. Translated, it gives CASSIRDTRNTEAFF.